This T cell receptor beta chain derives from a study of a mutant IDH1 vaccine in newly diagnosed glioma. Here immunoSEQ multiplex PCR was the method, and the copy in TCRdb shows in-frame clones only, minus some. Here the sample spans tens of thousands of clones, around 79% being singletons. For this clone: Its antigen is not identified.

This CDR3 spans 10 amino acids. CDR1 and CDR2 (germline): SQVTM, ANQGSEA. V was shortened by 1 base and J by 7 bases, with 4 bases between the two germline ends. Time point specified: week 23, last vaccination. Every single dose of the vaccine, 300 ug of mutant IDH1 20-mer peptide, came with topical imiquimod. The receptor was isolated from a woman aged 40 to 50 with glioma. Some clones in this sample may be carry-over from other donors' samples. This chain links TRBV29-1 with TRBJ1-2; D is unclear. The sample in question was PBMCs, obtained from a glioma patient whose treatment included an IDH1 peptide vaccine. CDR3 nucleotides: TGCAGCGTTGAAGCTGCTGGCTACACCTTC. This gives the protein CSVEAAGYTF. Together with reference TRBV29-1 and TRBJ1-2, the CDR3 gives the full variable domain: SAVISQKPSRDICQRGTSLTIQCQVDSQVTMMFWYRQQPGQSLTLIATANQGSEATYESGFVIDKFPISRPNLTFSTLTVSNMSPEDSSIYLCSVEAAGYTFGSGTRLTVV.